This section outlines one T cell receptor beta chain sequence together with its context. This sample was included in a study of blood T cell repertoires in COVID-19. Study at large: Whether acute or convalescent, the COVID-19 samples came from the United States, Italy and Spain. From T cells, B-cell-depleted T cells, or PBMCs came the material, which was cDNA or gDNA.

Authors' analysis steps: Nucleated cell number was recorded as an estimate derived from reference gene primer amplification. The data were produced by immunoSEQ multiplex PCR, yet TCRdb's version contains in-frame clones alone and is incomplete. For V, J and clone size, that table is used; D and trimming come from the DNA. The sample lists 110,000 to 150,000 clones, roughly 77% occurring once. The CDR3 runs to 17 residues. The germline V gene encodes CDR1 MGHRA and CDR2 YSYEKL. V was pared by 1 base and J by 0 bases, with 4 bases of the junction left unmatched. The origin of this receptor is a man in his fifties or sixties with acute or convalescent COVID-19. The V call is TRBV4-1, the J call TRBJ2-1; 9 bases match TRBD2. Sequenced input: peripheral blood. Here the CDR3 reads CASSQGLAVVSYNEQFF. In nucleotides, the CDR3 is TGCGCCAGCAGCCAAGGACTAGCGGTCGTCTCCTACAATGAGCAGTTCTTC.